The 19 T cell receptor beta chains below were found in one sample sequenced in a study of T cell changes during pregnancy in multiple sclerosis. TCRdb's copy holds only in-frame clones and misses some; the assay was immunoSEQ multiplex PCR. Here the sample spans around 56,000 clones, 92% being singletons. This sample comprised peripheral blood, obtained in the third trimester of pregnancy. Every receptor here comes from a female donor in good health, enrolled as a control in a pregnancy study.

The chain uses TRBV7-2 and TRBJ2-5; 10 nucleotides match TRBD2. V lost 6 bases to trimming and J lost 3 bases; unmatched junction nucleotides: 7. This CDR3 region has 15 residues. Germline CDR1 SGHTA, CDR2 FQGNSA. CDR3 sequence (DNA): TGTGCCAGCAGTCGGACTAGCGGAGTGAAAGAGACCCAGTACTTC. It yields the protein CASSRTSGVKETQYF.

The chain employs TRBV9 and TRBJ2-3; TRBD2 matches 7 bases. CDR1 and CDR2 (germline): SGDLS, YYNGEE. The V gene end was trimmed by 3 bases and the J gene end by 2 bases; junction bases not matched to a gene: 3. The CDR3 is 14 amino acids. The CDR3 here is CASSASGHTDTQYF. CDR3 nucleotide sequence: TGTGCCAGCAGCGCTAGCGGACACACAGATACGCAGTATTTT.

The chain recombines TRBV7-3 with TRBJ2-2, with D perhaps TRBD1 (5 bases). In germline, CDR1 is SGHTA, CDR2 FQGTGA. Trimming took off 5 bases at V and 5 bases at J, with 21 bases between the two ends. This CDR3 has 17 amino acids. CDR3 sequence: CASSPNSIQGNTGELFF. In DNA form, the CDR3 reads TGTGCCAGCAGCCCAAATTCGATCCAGGGTAATACCGGGGAGCTGTTTTTT.

The V call is TRBV2, the J call TRBJ1-4; the match to TRBD1 covers 8 bases. V shed 9 bases and J 7 bases; nucleotides not matched to a gene: 4. The CDR3 is 12 amino acids. The germline gives CDR1 SNHLY, CDR2 FYNNEI. CDR3 sequence reads: CAREDRGEKLFF. For the CDR3, the DNA is TGTGCCAGAGAAGACAGGGGTGAAAAACTGTTTTTT.

The V gene is TRBV5-1, the J gene TRBJ2-3; possible D gene TRBD2, 6 bases. The CDR3 is 15 residues long. CDR1 is SGHRS and CDR2 is YFSETQ in the germline V gene. V was pared by 4 bases and J by 2 bases, with 14 bases between. The CDR3 DNA sequence: TGCGCCAGCAGCCGCCTCCCGGGACTCACAGATACGCAGTATTTT. Protein product: CASSRLPGLTDTQYF.

This clone came up a few times. The chain joins TRBV4-1 to TRBJ1-1, with TRBD1 identical over 8 bases. V shed 4 bases, J shed 5 bases, and the junction held 9 bases outside the gene matches. CDR3 size: 15 residues. CDR1 is MGHRA, CDR2 YSYEKL, per germline. CDR3 DNA sequence: TGCGCCAGCAGCCCTCAGGACAGGGTAGGAACTGAAGCTTTCTTT. Translation gives CASSPQDRVGTEAFF.

This clone is a singleton in its sample. The chain has TRBV7-9 and TRBJ2-3; 11 bases agree with TRBD2. CDR3 length: 18 amino acids. CDR1 and CDR2 (germline): SEHNR, FQNEAQ (reference sequence). The V segment lost 5 bases and the J segment 3 bases; nucleotides outside the gene matches: 13. The CDR3 here is CASSKAVAGGRRTDTQYF. The CDR3 DNA sequence: TGTGCCAGCAGCAAAGCGGTAGCGGGGGGGCGAAGGACAGATACGCAGTATTTT.

This clone was seen just once. The V and J genes are TRBV19 and TRBJ2-3; 7 positions match TRBD2. The CDR3 totals 15 residues. Germline CDR1 reads LNHDA; CDR2 reads SQIVND (reference sequence). The V segment lost 7 bases and the J segment 4 bases; nucleotides outside the gene matches: 11. In nucleotides, the CDR3 is TGTGCCAGTACCTCACTCGCGGGAGACGCAGATACGCAGTATTTT. This translates into CASTSLAGDADTQYF. Drawing the rest from reference TRBV19 and TRBJ2-3, the complete variable domain is DGGITQSPKYLFRKEGQNVTLSCEQNLNHDAMYWYRQDPGQGLRLIYYSQIVNDFQKGDIAEGYSVSREKKESFPLTVTSAQKNPTAFYLCASTSLAGDADTQYFGPGTRLTVL.

This clone was found a few times. Additional DNA sequences in this sample encode the identical CDR3. The chain recombines TRBV7-2 with TRBJ2-3; 8 bases match TRBD1. The V gene's germline CDR1 is SGHTA and CDR2 FQGNSA. The CDR3 has 14 residues. V lost 6 bases to trimming and J lost 2 bases; unmatched junction nucleotides: 4. In DNA, the CDR3 is TGTGCCAGCAGTCGACAGGGGTACACAGATACGCAGTATTTT. It yields the protein CASSRQGYTDTQYF.

The CDR3 DNA is TGCGCCAGCAGCCAAGATGAAGGGGGCGGGGGCACAGATACGCAGTATTTT. This gives the protein CASSQDEGGGGTDTQYF. The chain recombines TRBV4-3 with TRBJ2-3; D may be TRBD1 (7 bases). Trimming removed 0 bases at V and 1 base at J, with 14 bases between. The germline V gene encodes CDR1 LGHNA and CDR2 YSLEER. This CDR3 has 17 residues.

The chain's CDR3 is CASSEDEGNPHNEQFF. In DNA, the CDR3 is TGTGCCAGCAGTGAAGACGAGGGCAATCCCCACAATGAGCAGTTCTTC. The chain uses TRBV2 and TRBJ2-1, with D possibly being TRBD2 (5 bases). Germline-derived CDR1 and CDR2 are SNHLY and FYNNEI. There are 16 residues in the CDR3. Deletions cut 1 base from V and 5 bases from J, with 15 bases between.

This chain links TRBV5-1 with TRBJ2-2; the match to TRBD2 covers 11 bases. Germline V gene lookup returns CDR1 SGHRS and CDR2 YFSETQ. This CDR3 has 16 residues. V gave up 5 bases and J gave up 6 bases; unmatched junction bases: 9. CDR3 in DNA: TGCGCCAGCAGTTATGGGACTAGCGGTAGAGCCGGGGAGCTGTTTTTT. Protein: CASSYGTSGRAGELFF.

V gene TRBV5-1 combines with J gene TRBJ2-5; D possibly corresponds to TRBD2 (5 bases). Trimming pared 0 bases from V and 4 bases from J, leaving 7 bases between. The CDR3 totals 13 residues. CDR1 and CDR2 from the germline V gene are SGHRS and YFSETQ. The CDR3 protein is CASSLEGRETQYF. Written as DNA, the CDR3 is TGCGCCAGCAGCTTGGAAGGGAGAGAGACCCAGTACTTC.

The chain is built from TRBV7-9 and TRBJ2-1, with unresolved D. This CDR3 is built from 14 residues. Germline-derived CDR1 and CDR2 are SEHNR and FQNEAQ (reference sequence). Trimming took 2 bases from V and 0 from J, leaving 5 bases between them. CDR3 residues: CASSLTSSYNEQFF. The CDR3 DNA follows: TGTGCCAGCAGCTTAACGAGCTCCTACAATGAGCAGTTCTTC.

The chain recombines TRBV6-1 with TRBJ2-1, with unresolved D. The CDR3 loop spans 12 amino acids. Per the germline V gene, CDR1 is MNHNS and CDR2 is SASEGT. Trimming took off 5 bases at V and 7 bases at J, with 9 bases between the two ends. CDR3 sequence reads: CASSPPANEQFF. The CDR3 DNA sequence: TGTGCCAGCAGTCCCCCTGCGAATGAGCAGTTCTTC.

The gene calls are TRBV28 and TRBJ2-7, with 8 bases identical to TRBD1. This CDR3 comprises 16 residues. The ends lost 1 base at V and 1 base at J; junction bases unmatched: 6. Germline V gene sequence: CDR1 MDHEN, CDR2 SYDVKM. The CDR3 protein is CASSLFDGTGSYEQYF. CDR3 DNA: TGTGCCAGCAGTTTATTCGATGGGACAGGTTCCTACGAGCAGTACTTC. The full variable domain, rest sourced from reference TRBV28 and TRBJ2-7, is DVKVTQSSRYLVKRTGEKVFLECVQDMDHENMFWYRQDPGLGLRLIYFSYDVKMKEKGDIPEGYSVSREKKERFSLILESASTNQTSMYLCASSLFDGTGSYEQYFGPGTRLTVT.

V usage is TRBV28 and J usage is TRBJ2-7; TRBD1 matches at 8 bases. Germline V lookup: CDR1 MDHEN, CDR2 SYDVKM. After removal of 7 bases from V and 2 bases from J, the junction contained 7 bases not matched to a gene. There are 14 residues in the CDR3. CDR3 amino acids: CASTPSDRAYEQYF. The CDR3 DNA is TGTGCCAGCACCCCCTCGGACAGGGCCTACGAGCAGTACTTC.

The chain couples TRBV7-3 to TRBJ2-1; D is possibly TRBD2 (6 bases). V was clipped by 4 bases and J by 7 bases, with 8 bases between them. The V gene's germline CDR1 is SGHTA and CDR2 FQGTGA. This CDR3 contains 12 residues. The CDR3: CASSSGGNEQFF. CDR3 sequence (DNA): TGTGCCAGCAGCTCCGGAGGGAATGAGCAGTTCTTC.

The chain joins TRBV10-3 to TRBJ1-1, with D possibly TRBD1 on 5 matching bases. The V end was cut by 6 bases, the J end by 0 bases, with 11 bases between. CDR3 length equals 14 residues. CDR1 is ENHRY, CDR2 SYGVKD, per germline. The CDR3 DNA reads as TGTGCCATCAGCTCACAGGCCATGAACACTGAAGCTTTCTTT. It encodes CAISSQAMNTEAFF.